Listed below are T cell receptor beta chains from one sample, sequenced in a study of ipilimumab plus nivolumab after autologous stem cell transplantation. Repertoires were generated with immunoSEQ multiplex PCR, while TCRdb's copy carries only in-frame clones and drops some. Of fewer than 20,000 clones detected, roughly four fifths appear once; the ten largest clones hold approximately 20%. This material consisted of PBMCs, taken in a trial of ipilimumab plus nivolumab as post-transplant consolidation. The source is a male donor with diffuse large B-cell lymphoma. The CDR3 runs from the conserved cysteine through the conserved F or W. The D gene is left open where the match is weak. Expanded clones get a size class; other rows say once, few or many, or leave the size out.

D gene: .; CDR3 length: 16; clone size: .; J gene: TRBJ2-3; V gene: TRBV5-1; CDR3 protein: CASSVSSRGSTDTQYF; CDR3 DNA: TGCGCCAGCAGCGTTTCTAGCAGAGGGAGCACAGATACGCAGTATTTT
D gene: .; CDR3 length: 18; clone size: .; J gene: TRBJ2-2; V gene: TRBV28; CDR3 protein: CASSFLAGRPRITGELFF; CDR3 DNA: TGTGCCAGCAGTTTCCTCGCGGGACGGCCTAGAATCACCGGGGAGCTGTTTTTT
D gene: TRBD1; CDR3 length: 14; clone size: .; J gene: TRBJ1-3; V gene: TRBV28; CDR3 protein: CASRTGGVGNTIYF; CDR3 DNA: TGTGCCAGCAGGACAGGGGGAGTTGGAAACACCATATATTTT
D gene: .; CDR3 length: 18; clone size: .; J gene: TRBJ2-1; V gene: TRBV10-1; CDR3 protein: CASSELVFPTNSYNEQFF; CDR3 DNA: TGCGCCAGCAGTGAACTCGTCTTCCCGACGAACTCCTACAATGAGCAGTTCTTC
D gene: .; CDR3 length: 16; clone size: .; J gene: TRBJ2-2; V gene: TRBV9; CDR3 protein: CASSVLGGEYTGELFF; CDR3 DNA: TGTGCCAGCAGCGTATTGGGGGGCGAATACACCGGGGAGCTGTTTTTT
D gene: TRBD1; CDR3 length: 14; clone size: .; J gene: TRBJ2-2; V gene: TRBV27; CDR3 protein: CASKGQGAGGELFF; CDR3 DNA: TGTGCCAGCAAGGGACAGGGGGCTGGCGGGGAGCTGTTTTTT
D gene: .; CDR3 length: 16; clone size: .; J gene: TRBJ1-1; V gene: TRBV5-1; CDR3 protein: CASSFGPGRENTEAFF; CDR3 DNA: TGCGCCAGCAGCTTTGGGCCAGGGAGGGAGAACACTGAAGCTTTCTTT
D gene: .; CDR3 length: 14; clone size: .; J gene: TRBJ2-3; V gene: TRBV5-4; CDR3 protein: CASGLSGLPDTQYF; CDR3 DNA: TGTGCCAGCGGCTTGTCGGGGTTGCCAGATACGCAGTATTTT
D gene: .; CDR3 length: 14; clone size: medium-sized; J gene: TRBJ1-4; V gene: TRBV19; CDR3 protein: CASKKSSTNEKLFF; CDR3 DNA: TGTGCCAGTAAGAAAAGTTCAACTAATGAAAAACTGTTTTTT
D gene: .; CDR3 length: 16; clone size: .; J gene: TRBJ1-5; V gene: TRBV27; CDR3 protein: CASSPRHGEGNQPQHF; CDR3 DNA: TGTGCCAGCAGTCCCCGTCACGGGGAGGGGAATCAGCCCCAGCATTTT
D gene: TRBD1; CDR3 length: 15; clone size: .; J gene: TRBJ1-6; V gene: TRBV5-4; CDR3 protein: CASSGGQNYNSPLHF; CDR3 DNA: TGTGCCAGCAGCGGGGGACAGAATTATAATTCACCCCTCCACTTT
D gene: .; CDR3 length: 15; clone size: once; J gene: TRBJ2-7; V gene: TRBV7-2; CDR3 protein: CASSLYPGPIYEQYF; CDR3 DNA: TGTGCCAGCAGCCTCTACCCGGGACCGATATACGAGCAGTACTTC
D gene: .; CDR3 length: 18; clone size: .; J gene: TRBJ2-1; V gene: TRBV6-1; CDR3 protein: CASSEVWAHVGKGNEQFF; CDR3 DNA: TGTGCCAGCAGTGAAGTTTGGGCACACGTGGGAAAAGGCAATGAGCAGTTCTTC
D gene: .; CDR3 length: 18; clone size: .; J gene: TRBJ2-1; V gene: TRBV7-9; CDR3 protein: CASSLTPQGSWAYNEQFF; CDR3 DNA: TGTGCCAGCAGCTTAACCCCCCAGGGCTCCTGGGCCTACAATGAGCAGTTCTTC
D gene: .; CDR3 length: 14; clone size: .; J gene: TRBJ1-2; V gene: TRBV28; CDR3 protein: CASSYVRKTYGYTF; CDR3 DNA: TGTGCCAGCAGTTATGTACGAAAGACCTATGGCTACACCTTC
D gene: .; CDR3 length: 16; clone size: .; J gene: TRBJ2-7; V gene: TRBV4-1; CDR3 protein: CASSQEFLGVLYEQYF; CDR3 DNA: TGCGCCAGCAGCCAAGAGTTTTTAGGAGTCCTCTACGAGCAGTACTTC
D gene: .; CDR3 length: 14; clone size: .; J gene: TRBJ2-7; V gene: TRBV27; CDR3 protein: CASSYGTRTYEQYF; CDR3 DNA: TGTGCCAGCAGTTACGGGACACGAACCTACGAGCAGTACTTC
D gene: .; CDR3 length: 14; clone size: .; J gene: TRBJ2-5; V gene: TRBV5-8; CDR3 protein: CASSLYGLGETQYF; CDR3 DNA: TGTGCCAGCAGCTTGTACGGACTGGGGGAGACCCAGTACTTC
D gene: .; CDR3 length: 14; clone size: .; J gene: TRBJ2-1; V gene: TRBV9; CDR3 protein: CASSVDPGGNEQFF; CDR3 DNA: TGTGCCAGCAGCGTAGACCCTGGGGGCAATGAGCAGTTCTTC
D gene: .; CDR3 length: 14; clone size: .; J gene: TRBJ2-2; V gene: TRBV21-1; CDR3 protein: CASSKGNMLRGAVF; CDR3 DNA: TGTGCCAGCAGCAAGGGTAACATGCTCCGGGGAGCTGTTTTT
D gene: TRBD1; CDR3 length: 16; clone size: .; J gene: TRBJ2-7; V gene: TRBV27; CDR3 protein: CASRGNRGPSPYEQYF; CDR3 DNA: TGTGCCAGCAGGGGGAACAGGGGTCCCTCCCCCTACGAGCAGTACTTC